These 29 T cell receptor beta chains came from one sample sequenced in a study of T cells in Graves' hyperthyroidism and ophthalmopathy. RNA transcripts served as the template for amplifying TCR beta CDR3 regions. RT-PCR in the first round (using the HTBI primer set) targeted the TCR CDR3. TCRdb reprocessed the multiplex PCR reads with MiXCR, giving one entry per CDR3 protein. The sample contains roughly 570,000 distinct CDR3 sequences, approximately 44% of which appear only once. Input material: peripheral blood or thyroid tissue (not recorded which). These TCRs come from an adult woman with Graves' disease, either hyperthyroidism or ophthalmopathy (not recorded which).

The chain couples TRBV25-1 to TRBJ1-5, with D perhaps matching TRBD1 (6 bases). Germline values: CDR1 MGHDK, CDR2 SYGVNS. The CDR3 contains 16 residues. The germline V and J ends were trimmed by 6 bases and 1 base, with 16 bases remaining between them. CDR3 DNA sequence: TGTGCCAGCAGCCAAGGCGGGGGGGCGAGCAATCAGCCCCAGCATTTT. Protein: CASSQGGGASNQPQHF. Drawing the rest from reference TRBV25-1 and TRBJ1-5, the complete variable domain is EADIYQTPRYLVIGTGKKITLECSQTMGHDKMYWYQQDPGMELHLIHYSYGVNSTEKGDLSSESTVSRIRTEHFPLTLESARPSHTSQYLCASSQGGGASNQPQHFGDGTRLSIL.

This clonotype was seen a handful of times. J is TRBJ2-5 and V is TRBV15; D not certain. Germline V gene data show CDR1 as LNHNV and CDR2 as YYDKDF (reference sequence). V was clipped by 1 base and J by 4 bases, with 4 bases between them. The CDR3 covers 12 residues. CDR3 sequence: CATSRALETQYF. CDR3 sequence (DNA): TGTGCCACCAGCAGAGCTTTAGAGACCCAGTACTTC.

This clonotype came up a few times. The genes are TRBV29-1 and TRBJ1-5; TRBD1 might be the D (6 bases). CDR1 SQVTM and CDR2 ANQGSEA come from the germline V gene. V lost 6 bases, J lost 2 bases, and 14 bases lay in between. This CDR3 comprises 14 residues. The CDR3 sequence is CSVAQGTGNQPQHF. CDR3 in DNA: TGCAGCGTAGCCCAGGGGACGGGCAATCAGCCCCAGCATTTT.

This clonotype was seen many times. This rearrangement joins TRBV7-3 to TRBJ2-7; TRBD1 agrees at 8 bases. V was clipped by 1 base and J by 4 bases; unmatched bases: 3. Germline-derived CDR1 and CDR2 are SGHTA and FQGTGA. The CDR3 has 14 amino acids. The CDR3 here is CASSLIGQGYEQYF. For the CDR3, the DNA is TGTGCCAGCAGCTTAATCGGACAGGGATACGAGCAGTACTTC.

This clonotype occurred many times. J is TRBJ1-1 and V is TRBV5-5; D may be TRBD1 (5 bases). V shed 5 bases and J shed 0 bases, with 14 bases lying between them. Germline lookup yields CDR1 SGHKS and CDR2 YYEKEE (reference sequence). CDR3 length: 15 residues. CDR3 region: CASSHLRVLNTEAFF. In DNA, the CDR3 is TGTGCCAGCAGTCACCTCAGGGTCCTGAACACTGAAGCTTTCTTT.

The chain joins TRBV9 to TRBJ1-6; 7 positions match TRBD1. With V trimmed by 6 bases and J by 0 bases, 6 bases remained unmatched. The CDR3 covers 16 residues. Germline CDR1 SGDLS, CDR2 YYNGEE. This CDR3 is CASKRGDSSYNSPLHF. The CDR3 DNA is TGTGCCAGCAAACGAGGGGACAGCTCCTATAATTCACCCCTCCACTTT.

The gene calls are TRBV5-6 and TRBJ1-1; D unresolved. V lost 4 bases to trimming and J lost 5 bases, with 12 bases between them. This CDR3 spans 13 amino acids. Germline V lookup: CDR1 SGHDT, CDR2 YYEEEE. The CDR3 protein is CASSAIHSTEAFF. In DNA, the CDR3 is TGTGCCAGCAGCGCAATCCACAGTACTGAAGCTTTCTTT.

The rearrangement uses TRBV5-1 and TRBJ1-1, with D maybe TRBD1 (5 bases). Germline loops: CDR1 SGHRS, CDR2 YFSETQ. V lost 4 bases, J lost 1 base, and 11 bases lay in between. The CDR3 has 14 amino acids. The CDR3 DNA sequence: TGCGCCAGCAGCCGACAGACAGAGAACACTGAAGCTTTCTTT. Its translation is CASSRQTENTEAFF. Based on the CDR3 plus reference TRBV5-1 and TRBJ1-1, the full variable domain is KAGVTQTPRYLIKTRGQQVTLSCSPISGHRSVSWYQQTPGQGLQFLFEYFSETQRNKGNFPGRFSGRQFSNSRSEMNVSTLELGDSALYLCASSRQTENTEAFFGQGTRLTVV.

The chain carries TRBV7-9 and TRBJ1-5; TRBD1 is a possible D gene (5 bases). V was clipped by 2 bases and J by 1 base, with 12 bases between them. Germline CDR1 and CDR2: SEHNR and FQNEAQ (reference sequence). The CDR3 extends over 16 amino acids. The CDR3 DNA is TGTGCCAGCAGCTTAATGTCAGGGATGAGCAATCAGCCCCAGCATTTT. Translated, it gives CASSLMSGMSNQPQHF.

This chain links TRBV7-9 with TRBJ1-2; possible D gene TRBD1, 5 bases. The CDR3 sequence is 14 residues long. V lost 6 bases and J 3 bases, leaving 14 bases between the germline ends. CDR1 and CDR2 from the germline V gene are SEHNR and FQNEAQ (reference sequence). This CDR3 reads CASSPDSRDYGYTF. The CDR3 nucleotides are TGTGCCAGCAGTCCTGACAGTCGCGACTATGGCTACACCTTC.

This clonotype was detected only a few times. The chain has TRBV20-1 and TRBJ1-1; possible D gene TRBD1, 6 bases. The CDR3 has 15 amino acids. The V gene lost 0 bases and the J gene lost 1 base, with 12 bases spanning the gap. Germline V gene data show CDR1 as DFQATT and CDR2 as SNEGSKA (reference sequence). The CDR3 sequence is CSARDRPGENTEAFF. The CDR3 bases are TGCAGTGCTAGAGATCGCCCAGGGGAGAACACTGAAGCTTTCTTT.

The chain recombines TRBV20-1 with TRBJ2-7, with D maybe TRBD2 (6 bases). Trimming took off 5 bases at V and 2 bases at J, with 16 bases between the two ends. The CDR3 runs 14 residues. CDR1 and CDR2 from the germline V gene are DFQATT and SNEGSKA (reference sequence). The CDR3 nucleotides read TGCAGTGCTCGGCGGGCCGGGGGACCCTACGAGCAGTACTTC. As protein: CSARRAGGPYEQYF.

This clonotype was observed at least ten times. The chain joins TRBV7-8 to TRBJ2-5, with 8 bases fitting TRBD1. Germline V gene data show CDR1 as SGHVS and CDR2 as FQNEAQ. V lost 2 bases and J lost 5; bases outside the gene matches: 10. The CDR3 is 16 residues long. The CDR3 DNA is TGTGCCAGCAGCTTATCCAGGGGGCTTAGTCCGGAGACCCAGTACTTC. Translation gives CASSLSRGLSPETQYF.

This clonotype was seen ten or more times. The V and J genes are TRBV12-3 or TRBV12-4 and TRBJ2-7; TRBD2 aligns across 7 bases. The CDR3 sequence is 13 residues long. V lost 7 bases, J lost 4 bases, and 7 bases stayed unmatched. DNA for the CDR3: TGTGCCAGCACCTTAGGACTAGGGTACGAGCAGTACTTC. The encoded protein is CASTLGLGYEQYF.

The V gene is TRBV14, the J gene TRBJ1-6; weak D call: TRBD1 (6 bases). Germline CDR1 is SGHDN and CDR2 is FVKESK. V was shortened by 6 bases and J by 10 bases, with 19 bases between the two germline ends. CDR3 length: 15 amino acids. The CDR3 nucleotides read TGTGCCAGCAGTGCTAAGTCAGGGGTAGTCTCACCCCTCCACTTT. Amino acids: CASSAKSGVVSPLHF.

This clonotype was detected many times. V and J are TRBV9 and TRBJ1-6, with TRBD1 matching 7 bases. Germline trimming cut 4 bases from V and 7 bases from J; bases unmatched to any gene: 8. CDR1 and CDR2 from the germline V gene are SGDLS and YYNGEE. This CDR3 region has 15 residues. In nucleotides, the CDR3 is TGTGCCAGCAGCTACTCCTGGGACAGCAATTCACCCCTCCACTTT. It encodes CASSYSWDSNSPLHF.

The J gene is TRBJ2-5, the V gene TRBV7-9, with 7 positions matching TRBD2. The V gene end was trimmed by 5 bases and the J gene end by 3 bases; junction bases not matched to a gene: 6. CDR1 and CDR2 from the germline V gene are SEHNR and FQNEAQ (reference sequence). This CDR3 has 14 amino acids. The CDR3 DNA reads as TGTGCCAGCAGCCGCGGGAGAGGGGAAGAGACCCAGTACTTC. This sequence encodes CASSRGRGEETQYF. The full variable domain, in which reference TRBV7-9 and TRBJ2-5 provide the parts outside the CDR3, is DTGVSQNPRHKITKRGQNVTFRCDPISEHNRLYWYRQTLGQGPEFLTYFQNEAQLEKSRLLSDRFSAERPKGSFSTLEIQRTEQGDSAMYLCASSRGRGEETQYFGPGTRLLVL.

This clonotype was recorded at least ten times. CDR3 DNA sequence: TGTGCCAGCAGCAATTTCCCCTTTTTAGCGGGAAAGGAGACCCAGTACTTC. It translates to CASSNFPFLAGKETQYF. The chain links TRBV7-9 to TRBJ2-5; 8 positions agree with TRBD2. The CDR3 has 17 amino acids. The ends lost 5 bases at V and 5 bases at J; junction bases unmatched: 16. Per the germline V gene, CDR1 is SEHNR and CDR2 is FQNEAQ (reference sequence).

This clonotype was seen a handful of times. This chain joins TRBV28 and TRBJ1-1; 7 nucleotides align to TRBD1. Germline CDR1 reads MDHEN; CDR2 reads SYDVKM. After removal of 3 bases from V and 1 base from J, the junction contained 8 bases not matched to a gene. The CDR3 contains 16 residues. The CDR3 DNA sequence: TGTGCCAGCAGTTTTACGGCCGGGACAGAGAACACTGAAGCTTTCTTT. This gives the protein CASSFTAGTENTEAFF.

This clonotype has ten or more counts. The gene calls are TRBV12-3 or TRBV12-4 and TRBJ1-1; D unclear. The CDR3 is made up of 13 amino acids. Trimming shortened V by 3 bases and J by 3 bases, and 8 bases separated the two germline ends. For the CDR3, the DNA is TGTGCCAGCAGTTTCGGTGTGGACACTGAAGCTTTCTTT. Translated: CASSFGVDTEAFF.

The chain is built from TRBV6-6 and TRBJ2-7; no clear D. Germline values: CDR1 MNHNY, CDR2 SVGAGI (reference sequence). The germline V and J ends were trimmed by 6 bases and 2 bases, with 20 bases remaining between them. This CDR3 is built from 16 residues. CDR3 residues: CASRNKRRNAPYEQYF. The CDR3 DNA is TGTGCCAGCAGGAATAAAAGACGGAATGCTCCCTACGAGCAGTACTTC.

This chain uses TRBV19 with TRBJ2-2; unclear D gene. Per the germline V gene, CDR1 is LNHDA and CDR2 is SQIVND (reference sequence). Trimming took off 3 bases at V and 2 bases at J, with 10 bases between the two ends. This CDR3 has 15 amino acids. In DNA form, the CDR3 reads TGTGCCAGTAGTATTGGGGTCAGAAACACCGGGGAGCTGTTTTTT. Its protein product is CASSIGVRNTGELFF.

This clonotype was seen only a few times. The chain is built from TRBV29-1 and TRBJ2-7; D not certain. Germline V gene lookup returns CDR1 SQVTM and CDR2 ANQGSEA. Trimming shortened V by 1 base and J by 1 base, and 5 bases separated the two germline ends. CDR3 size: 12 residues. CDR3 sequence (DNA): TGCAGCGTTGAAGGTACTTCCTACGAGCAGTACTTC. It specifies CSVEGTSYEQYF.

J is TRBJ1-2 and V is TRBV29-1; no reliable D call. CDR1 and CDR2 from the germline V gene are SQVTM and ANQGSEA. V gave up 0 bases and J gave up 0 bases, with 8 bases separating them. CDR3 size: 14 residues. CDR3 loop: CSVEDPEANYGYTF. In DNA form, the CDR3 reads TGCAGCGTTGAAGATCCGGAGGCTAACTATGGCTACACCTTC.

This clonotype occurred a few times. The chain has TRBV12-3 or TRBV12-4 and TRBJ1-2; TRBD1 matches at 9 bases. With 5 bases clipped from V and 7 bases from J, the junction kept 5 bases outside the gene matches. CDR3 length: 13 residues. The CDR3 nucleotides read TGTGCCAGCAGTCAACAGGGGGCCGGTGGCTACACCTTC. Protein: CASSQQGAGGYTF.

The V and J genes are TRBV9 and TRBJ2-3; D tentatively fits TRBD1 or TRBD2 (5 bases each). CDR1 is SGDLS, CDR2 YYNGEE, per germline. The CDR3 extends over 18 amino acids. Trimming pared 0 bases from V and 0 bases from J, leaving 17 bases between. The CDR3 DNA reads TGTGCCAGCAGCGTAGCCCGGGGCGGAGCGGAAAGCACAGATACGCAGTATTTT. Amino acid sequence: CASSVARGGAESTDTQYF.

This clonotype was found a few times. This chain connects TRBV30 to TRBJ1-1, with TRBD1 matching 7 bases. The CDR3 sequence is 13 residues long. Looked up from germline, CDR1 is GTSNPN and CDR2 is SVGIG (reference sequence). V lost 7 bases, J lost 1 base, and 6 bases stayed unmatched. The CDR3 bases are TGTGCCTCAGGGGGGGAACCGAACACTGAAGCTTTCTTT. The encoded protein is CASGGEPNTEAFF.

This clonotype was counted between two and nine times. V usage is TRBV7-2 and J usage is TRBJ1-1; a possible D gene is TRBD1 (5 bases). This CDR3 is 14 amino acids long. From germline, CDR1 is SGHTA and CDR2 FQGNSA. The V gene lost 7 bases and the J gene lost 6 bases, with 18 bases spanning the gap. The CDR3 DNA follows: TGTGCCAGCAAGAAGGACACTGGGAGCGCTGAAGCTTTCTTT. Its translation: CASKKDTGSAEAFF.

This clonotype was seen a few times. The V gene is TRBV7-9, the J gene TRBJ1-2; maybe TRBD1 (6 bases). Germline lookup yields CDR1 SEHNR and CDR2 FQNEAQ (reference sequence). CDR3 size: 13 residues. V lost 6 bases, J lost 5 bases, and 13 bases lay in between. The CDR3 loop reads CASRATGKYGYTF. The CDR3 region has the DNA TGTGCCAGCAGAGCTACAGGGAAGTATGGCTACACCTTC.